This T cell receptor beta chain was profiled in a study of T-cell reconstitution after alpha-beta-depleted transplantation in children. Overall study findings and caveats: Some patients owed their high day-60 TCRbeta diversity to surviving recipient T cells and thymic progenitors. Hyperexpanded clones declined; after one year, newly produced T cells mostly supplied diversity. The study reportedly traced alpha-beta T cells about two months after transplant to several hundred expanded graft clones.

Unique molecular identifiers featured in how the TCRbeta library was prepared. Each CDR3 protein gets one entry after TCRdb re-called the PCR reads with MiXCR. The table includes around 190,000 distinct CDR3 sequences, approximately 6.3% detected once. As concerns this clonotype: Its antigen is not known.

The germline gives CDR1 SGHDT, CDR2 YYEEEE. This CDR3 is 14 amino acids long. V lost 0 bases and J lost 0, with 6 bases in between. The chain joins TRBV5-6 to TRBJ2-5, with no clear D. The TCR sequence derives from a boy younger than 10 with acute lymphoblastic leukemia, due to receive a stem cell transplant. Sequenced here: PBMCs, sampled before TCRalphabeta/CD19-depleted stem cell transplant. CDR3 nucleotide sequence: TGTGCCAGCAGCTTGGGCAACAACCAAGAGACCCAGTACTTC. This codes for CASSLGNNQETQYF.